This TCR beta chain was profiled in a study of radiotherapy plus CTLA-4 blockade in lung cancer (dated 2018 in TCRdb). About the full investigation: Among the enrolled patients, around 17% had an objective response, and 25% to 40% reached disease control. Broader findings and caveats from the paper: TCR clones derived from tumors expanded in peripheral blood after treatment with radiotherapy and ipilimumab. The strongest predictors of response, as reported, were early dynamic changes in blood T cell clones along with a rise in serum interferon-beta after radiation.

The library relied on the immunoSEQ multiplex PCR assay. TCRdb obtained this table from immuneACCESS and retained in-frame rearrangements with V and J assigned. These tables miss some clones; where compared with another copy, unresolved V genes account for less than half of the shortfall, and the remainder is unexplained. This sample lists fewer than 95,000 clones; 83% were detected once. The ten biggest clones cover 0.75% to 0.85% of the sample. In this study, focal radiation therapy paired with CTLA-4 blockade (ipilimumab) was tested in patients who had chemo-refractory metastatic non-small-cell lung cancer. Remarks on this clone: Which antigen it targets is not known. Base qualities are not at hand, and no much larger clone is one base apart.

Sequencing used peripheral blood, obtained from a patient treated with radiotherapy plus ipilimumab. The TCR sequence derives from a human donor with non-small cell lung cancer who had stable disease on radiotherapy plus ipilimumab.

The CDR3 is CAPSLGQGYEQYF. The DNA is as follows: TGTGCCCCTAGTCTGGGACAGGGTTACGAGCAGTACTTC. The chain joins TRBV21-1 to TRBJ2-7; the table gives TRBD1 as D, unverified against the DNA. TRBV21-1 is a pseudogene segment. The CDR3 spans 13 residues, from the cysteine through the phenylalanine. The entry retains the CDR3 DNA only, 39 bases that are in frame from base 1.